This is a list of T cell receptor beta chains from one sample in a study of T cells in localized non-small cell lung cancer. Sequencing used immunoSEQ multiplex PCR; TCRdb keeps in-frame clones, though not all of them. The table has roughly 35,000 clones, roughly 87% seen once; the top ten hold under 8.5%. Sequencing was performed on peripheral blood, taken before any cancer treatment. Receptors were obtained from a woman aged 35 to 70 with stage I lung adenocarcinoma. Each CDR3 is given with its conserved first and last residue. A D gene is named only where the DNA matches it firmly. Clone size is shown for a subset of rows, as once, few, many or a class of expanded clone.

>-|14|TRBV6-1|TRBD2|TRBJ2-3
TGTGCCAGTCGGCCTAGCGGCCGCACAGATACGCAGTATTTT
CASRPSGRTDTQYF
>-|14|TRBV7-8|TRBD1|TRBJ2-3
TGTGCCAGCAGCTCCATCCGACAGGGTGGTACGCAGTATTTT
CASSSIRQGGTQYF
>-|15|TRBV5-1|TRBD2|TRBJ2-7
TGCGCCAGCAGCTTGACTAGCGGGGCGACTTACGAGCAGTACTTC
CASSLTSGATYEQYF
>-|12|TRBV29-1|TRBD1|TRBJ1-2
TGCAGCGTCGAACAGGGGGCGCGGGGCTACACCTTC
CSVEQGARGYTF
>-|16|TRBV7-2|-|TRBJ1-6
TGTGCCAGCAGCCCGCAGGGTGGGCACCACAATTCACCCCTCCACTTT
CASSPQGGHHNSPLHF
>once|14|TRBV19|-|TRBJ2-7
TGTGCCAGTAGGGACAGTTTTAGCTCCTACGAGCAGTACTTC
CASRDSFSSYEQYF
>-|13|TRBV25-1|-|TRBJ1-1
TGTGCCAGCAGTGGACCTACAGGGTCGTCCGCTTTCTTT
CASSGPTGSSAFF
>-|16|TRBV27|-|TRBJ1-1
TGTGCCAGCAGTTTGAAGGGGGTGATGGGGAACACTGAAGCTTTCTTT
CASSLKGVMGNTEAFF
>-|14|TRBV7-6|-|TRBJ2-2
TGTGCCAGCAGCCCGACAGGAAACACCGGGGAGCTGTTTTTT
CASSPTGNTGELFF
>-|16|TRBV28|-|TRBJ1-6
TGTGCCAGCAGTCTCCCGGGAGGGGTTTATAATTCACCCCTCCACTTT
CASSLPGGVYNSPLHF
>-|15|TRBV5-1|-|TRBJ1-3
TGCGCCAGCAGCAGTACAGGGATTCCTGGAAACACCATATATTTT
CASSSTGIPGNTIYF
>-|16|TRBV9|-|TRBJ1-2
TGTGCCAGCAGCGTAAAGATCGGGGGGAGAGCCTATGGCTACACCTTC
CASSVKIGGRAYGYTF
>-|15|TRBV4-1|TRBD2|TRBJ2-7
TGCGCCAGCAGCCGATTAGCGGGGGGCCCCTACGAGCAGTACTTC
CASSRLAGGPYEQYF
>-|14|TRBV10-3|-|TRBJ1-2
TGTGCCATCAGTGAGGGCGGGTGGAGCTATGGCTACACCTTC
CAISEGGWSYGYTF
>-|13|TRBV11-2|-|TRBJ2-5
TGTGCCAGCAGCGTCGGGGCCCAAGAGACCCAGTACTTC
CASSVGAQETQYF
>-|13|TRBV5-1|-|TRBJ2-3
TGTGCCAGCAAAGGTCTCCGCACAGATACGCAGTATTTT
CASKGLRTDTQYF
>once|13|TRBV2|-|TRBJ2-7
TGTGCCAGCAGTCTGAGGGAAACCTACGAGCAGTACTTC
CASSLRETYEQYF
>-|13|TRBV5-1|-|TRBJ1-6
TGCGCCAGCAGCTTGGCCCCGGAATCACCCCTCCACTTT
CASSLAPESPLHF
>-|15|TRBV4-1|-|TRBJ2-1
TGCGCCAGCAGCCAAGTGGGTAAGCGCTACAATGAGCAGTTCTTC
CASSQVGKRYNEQFF
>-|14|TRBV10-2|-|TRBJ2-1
TGCGCCAGCGCCTGGAGGGGGGGGTATGGTGAGCAGTTCTTC
CASAWRGGYGEQFF
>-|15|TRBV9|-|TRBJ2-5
TGTGCCAGCAGCGTTAGACCGGGGCCCAGGGAGACCCAGTACTTC
CASSVRPGPRETQYF
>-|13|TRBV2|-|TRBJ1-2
TGTGCCAGCAGACAGATGGCTAACTATGGCTACACCTTC
CASRQMANYGYTF
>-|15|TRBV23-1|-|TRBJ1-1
TGCGCCAGCAGCCGATGGGCGTGGGGGTTCACTGAAGCTTTCTTT
CASSRWAWGFTEAFF
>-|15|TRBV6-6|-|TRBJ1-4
TGTGCCAGTGAGGGGCGGGGCGGCACTAATGAAAAACTGTTTTTT
CASEGRGGTNEKLFF
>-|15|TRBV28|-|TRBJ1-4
TGTGCCAGCAGTCCCCCGGGGGCAACTAATGAAAAACTGTTTTTT
CASSPPGATNEKLFF
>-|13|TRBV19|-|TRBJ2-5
TGTGCCAGTAGCGGGACTTTCCAAGAGACCCAGTACTTC
CASSGTFQETQYF
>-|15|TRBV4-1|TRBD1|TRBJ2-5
TGCGCCAGCAGCCCACGTACGACAGGGACGGAGACCCAGTACTTC
CASSPRTTGTETQYF
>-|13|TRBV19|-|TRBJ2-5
TGTGCCAGTAGTATAGGACTTCAAGAGACCCAGTACTTC
CASSIGLQETQYF
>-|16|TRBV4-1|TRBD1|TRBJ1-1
TGCGCCAGCAGCCAAGTTACCGGGACAGCCAACACTGAAGCTTTCTTT
CASSQVTGTANTEAFF
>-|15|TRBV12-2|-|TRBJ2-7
TGTGCAAGTCGCCCGACGGGGCCTATTCGCTACGAGCAGTACTTC
CASRPTGPIRYEQYF
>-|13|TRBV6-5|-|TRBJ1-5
TGTGCCAGCAGTTTTGGCGGGGGAACGCCCCAGCATTTT
CASSFGGGTPQHF
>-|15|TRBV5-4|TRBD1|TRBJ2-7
TGTGCCAGCAGCGCCGGCGACAGGGGGCCGGAAGAGCAGTACTTC
CASSAGDRGPEEQYF
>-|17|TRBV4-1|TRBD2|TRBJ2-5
TGCGCCAGCAGCCGGGGCCTTAGCGGGGGCCCAGGAGAGACCCAGTACTTC
CASSRGLSGGPGETQYF
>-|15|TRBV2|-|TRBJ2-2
TGTGCCATCAGCCAGGGGCCGGCGAACACCGGGGAGCTGTTTTTT
CAISQGPANTGELFF
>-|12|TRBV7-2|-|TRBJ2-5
TGTGCCAGCAGCCCTTTCTTTGAGACCCAGTACTTC
CASSPFFETQYF
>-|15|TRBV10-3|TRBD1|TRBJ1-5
TGTGCCATCAGTGAGGGACAGGGGGCGGAGCAGCCCCAGCATTTT
CAISEGQGAEQPQHF
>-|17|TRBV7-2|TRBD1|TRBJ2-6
TGTGCCAGCATCCCGGGACAGGGAGTCTCTGGGGCCAACGTCCTGACTTTC
CASIPGQGVSGANVLTF
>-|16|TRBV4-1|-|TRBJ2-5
TGCGCCAGCAGCCAACCGATCTCCCGTGACCAAGAGACCCAGTACTTC
CASSQPISRDQETQYF
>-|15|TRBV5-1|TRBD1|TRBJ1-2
TGCGCCAGCAGCTTGTACACAGGGGGAGTGAATGGCTACACCTTC
CASSLYTGGVNGYTF
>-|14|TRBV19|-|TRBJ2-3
TGTGCCAGTAGTTGGACAGGGAGGGCAGATACGCAGTATTTT
CASSWTGRADTQYF
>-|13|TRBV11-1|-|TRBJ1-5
TGTGCCAGCAGCTTAGATCAACATCAGCCCCAGCATTTT
CASSLDQHQPQHF
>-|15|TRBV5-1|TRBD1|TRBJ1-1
TGCGCCAGCAGGCTGACAGGGCCGGTGAACACTGAAGCTTTCTTT
CASRLTGPVNTEAFF
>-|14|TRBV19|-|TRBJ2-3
TGTGCCAGTAGTAAGAGACAGACCACAGATACGCAGTATTTT
CASSKRQTTDTQYF
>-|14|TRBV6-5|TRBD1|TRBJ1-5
TGTGCCAGCAGCCGGACAGGGACTAAACAGCCCCAGCATTTT
CASSRTGTKQPQHF
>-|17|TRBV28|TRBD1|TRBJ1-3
TGTGCCAGCAGTTCCTACGGACAGGGAAGAGCTGGAAACACCATATATTTT
CASSSYGQGRAGNTIYF
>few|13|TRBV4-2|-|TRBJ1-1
TGTGCCAGCAGCCAAGGGGGGAACACTGAAGCTTTCTTT
CASSQGGNTEAFF
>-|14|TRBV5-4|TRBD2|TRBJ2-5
TGTGCCAGCAGCCCCGGGACTACCCAAGAGACCCAGTACTTC
CASSPGTTQETQYF
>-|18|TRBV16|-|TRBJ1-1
TGTGCCAGCATCACGTCCGGGGGCAGGGGAGTAGGGTACACTGAAGCTTTCTTT
CASITSGGRGVGYTEAFF